The TCR beta chain under discussion was sequenced for a study of T cell changes during pregnancy in multiple sclerosis. Assay: immunoSEQ multiplex PCR; the TCRdb copy retains only in-frame clones and omits some. The sample includes 40,000 or so clones, approximately 90% of them seen just once. The TCR was taken from a female donor with multiple sclerosis, enrolled in a pregnancy study. The sample consisted of peripheral blood, taken before pregnancy.

CDR3 region: CASSSSGQGQETQYF. Written as DNA, the CDR3 is TGTGCCAGCAGTTCCTCAGGGCAGGGACAAGAGACCCAGTACTTC. The chain uses TRBV28 and TRBJ2-5, with D possibly matching TRBD1 (5 bases). Germline lookup yields CDR1 MDHEN and CDR2 SYDVKM. This CDR3 contains 15 residues. Trimming removed 4 bases from V and 2 bases from J, with 14 bases in between.